These 17 T cell receptor beta chains originate from one sample sequenced in a study of cytomegalovirus exposure and HLA in healthy donors. The method was immunoSEQ multiplex PCR; TCRdb's version includes in-frame clones alone and lacks a portion of them. The sample includes under 95,000 clones, roughly 88% of them seen just once. The sequenced sample was PBMCs. The receptors here all came from a man aged 25-40 years in good health and CMV-seronegative.

This clone was counted once. V and J are TRBV2 and TRBJ2-5; 8 bases are shared with TRBD2. CDR1 is SNHLY, CDR2 FYNNEI, per germline. The ends lost 6 bases at V and 1 base at J; junction bases unmatched: 4. The CDR3 loop spans 14 amino acids. CDR3 sequence: CASRVAGRQETQYF. The DNA of the CDR3 is TGTGCCAGCAGGGTAGCGGGACGCCAAGAGACCCAGTACTTC.

This CDR3 is CASSYGGNYGYTF. In DNA form, the CDR3 reads TGTGCCAGCAGCTACGGGGGAAACTATGGCTACACCTTC. V gene TRBV7-2 combines with J gene TRBJ1-2, with D possibly being TRBD1 (5 bases). Germline V gene sequence: CDR1 SGHTA, CDR2 FQGNSA. The CDR3 spans 13 residues. Trimming shortened V by 4 bases and J by 2 bases, and 8 bases separated the two germline ends.

This clone was seen more than once but under ten times. V and J are TRBV11-2 and TRBJ2-7; 8 nucleotides agree with TRBD1. The CDR3 is 14 residues long. Losses at the gene ends were 5 bases for V and 5 bases for J; bases not matched to a gene: 8. The germline gives CDR1 SGHAT, CDR2 FQNNGV. For the CDR3, the DNA is TGTGCCAGCAGCCCGGAGGACAGGGAAAACGAGCAGTACTTC. Translated: CASSPEDRENEQYF.

The chain couples TRBV6-5 to TRBJ2-7, with D possibly TRBD1 on 6 matching bases. This CDR3 is built from 13 residues. V was cut by 4 bases and J by 4 bases, with 11 bases left in between. The germline V gene has CDR1 MNHEY and CDR2 SVGAGI. For the CDR3, the DNA is TGTGCCAGCAGTTCAGGGGACCGGTACGAGCAGTACTTC. As protein: CASSSGDRYEQYF.

J is TRBJ2-5 and V is TRBV19; TRBD2 matches at 8 bases. With V trimmed by 6 bases and J by 2 bases, 8 bases remained unmatched. CDR3 length equals 15 residues. The germline V gene encodes CDR1 LNHDA and CDR2 SQIVND (reference sequence). CDR3 in DNA: TGTGCCAGTAGGACTACTAGCGGCACACAAGAGACCCAGTACTTC. Protein sequence: CASRTTSGTQETQYF.

This clone has only one observation. This chain uses TRBV10-2 with TRBJ1-5; no reliable D call. CDR3 length: 14 residues. V was clipped by 4 bases and J by 4 bases, with 11 bases between them. Germline assignment: CDR1 WSHSY and CDR2 SAAADI. The CDR3 bases are TGCGCCAGCAGTGTGTTGGCGGCTAATCAGCCCCAGCATTTT. Translating gives CASSVLAANQPQHF.

This chain uses TRBV27 with TRBJ2-7; 7 bases fit TRBD2. Germline CDR1 and CDR2: MNHEY and SMNVEV (reference sequence). V lost 6 bases and J lost 4; bases outside the gene matches: 6. The CDR3 sequence is 13 residues long. Written as DNA, the CDR3 is TGTGCCAGCAGGAGCGGGATGGGTTACGAGCAGTACTTC. Translating gives CASRSGMGYEQYF.

The chain combines TRBV6-4 with TRBJ2-1; D is unresolved. V was pared by 0 bases and J by 4 bases, with 4 bases between. CDR3 length equals 13 residues. Germline V gene lookup returns CDR1 MRHNA and CDR2 SNTAGT. CDR3 sequence reads: CASSDSQYNEQFF. The CDR3 nucleotides are TGTGCCAGCAGTGACTCGCAGTACAATGAGCAGTTCTTC.

This chain joins TRBV5-6 and TRBJ1-2; a weak D match, TRBD1 (6 bases). Trimming pared 0 bases from V and 8 bases from J, leaving 14 bases between. From germline, CDR1 is SGHDT and CDR2 YYEEEE. This CDR3 contains 14 residues. CDR3 sequence: CASSLGVGGYGYTF. The CDR3, as DNA: TGTGCCAGCAGCTTGGGTGTAGGGGGTTACGGCTACACCTTC.

The chain carries TRBV29-1 and TRBJ2-1, with TRBD2 matching over 8 bases. The CDR3 consists of 13 residues. The V segment lost 5 bases and the J segment 9 bases; nucleotides outside the gene matches: 9. Germline V gene sequence: CDR1 SQVTM, CDR2 ANQGSEA. The CDR3 DNA reads TGCAGCGTTATAGCGGGATTAGGTGGTGAGCAGTTCTTC. Protein: CSVIAGLGGEQFF.

This chain links TRBV7-9 with TRBJ2-7; TRBD1 aligns across 7 bases. V shed 0 bases and J 2 bases; nucleotides not matched to a gene: 1. This CDR3 has 14 residues. Germline assignment: CDR1 SEHNR and CDR2 FQNEAQ (reference sequence). The CDR3 here is CASSLAGQTYEQYF. The CDR3 nucleotides are TGTGCCAGCAGCTTAGCGGGACAGACCTACGAGCAGTACTTC. Together with reference TRBV7-9 and TRBJ2-7, the CDR3 gives the full variable domain: DTGVSQNPRHKITKRGQNVTFRCDPISEHNRLYWYRQTLGQGPEFLTYFQNEAQLEKSRLLSDRFSAERPKGSFSTLEIQRTEQGDSAMYLCASSLAGQTYEQYFGPGTRLTVT.

The table lists this clone with a count of one. The junction departs from the called germline gene at one end, perhaps through a read error. The V and J genes are TRBV4-2 and TRBJ1-2; 7 positions match TRBD1. This CDR3 comprises 15 residues. Germline loops: CDR1 LGHNA, CDR2 YNFKEQ. The CDR3 DNA follows: TGTGCCAGCAGCCAAGATCCCCGCGCAGGGGGGCCCGGCCTTTTC. Its protein is CASSQDPRAGGPGLF.

J is TRBJ2-1 and V is TRBV5-1, with D maybe TRBD2 (5 bases). Trimming stripped 6 bases from V and 4 bases from J, with 14 bases between. Germline V CDR1 and CDR2: SGHRS, YFSETQ. CDR3 length equals 14 residues. This CDR3 is CASMVGATYNEQFF. CDR3 bases: TGCGCCAGCATGGTGGGAGCGACATACAATGAGCAGTTCTTC.

The CDR3 DNA reads as TGTGCCAGCAGCTTGGTGGGCCCGCCCCTAGAGACCCAGTACTTC. Protein product: CASSLVGPPLETQYF. J is TRBJ2-5 and V is TRBV5-5; D remains unclear. The V gene lost 0 bases and the J gene lost 4 bases, with 13 bases spanning the gap. This CDR3 region has 15 residues. The germline V gene has CDR1 SGHKS and CDR2 YYEKEE (reference sequence).

The genes are TRBV7-9 and TRBJ2-7; 7 bases are shared with TRBD1. Trimming at V came to 3 bases and at J to 6 bases, leaving 14 bases not matched to a gene. The CDR3 runs to 16 residues. Germline assignment: CDR1 SEHNR and CDR2 FQNEAQ (reference sequence). This CDR3 is CASSFPRGQPNFEQYF. Written as DNA, the CDR3 is TGTGCCAGCAGCTTCCCCCGGGGACAGCCTAACTTCGAGCAGTACTTC.

The V and J genes are TRBV5-1 and TRBJ2-6; 11 bases are a match to TRBD2. The CDR3 runs to 20 residues. From germline, CDR1 is SGHRS and CDR2 YFSETQ. V gave up 4 bases and J gave up 4 bases; unmatched junction bases: 16. Written as DNA, the CDR3 is TGCGCCAGCAGCCCCAGGCGGCCTACTAGCGGGAGATCAGGGGCCAACGTCCTGACTTTC. Translating it yields CASSPRRPTSGRSGANVLTF.

The chain carries TRBV11-2 and TRBJ2-1; 13 positions agree with TRBD2. This CDR3 region has 17 residues. Looked up from germline, CDR1 is SGHAT and CDR2 is FQNNGV. V lost 4 bases and J lost 9; bases outside the gene matches: 12. The DNA of the CDR3 is TGTGCCAGCAGCTCGGGACTAGCGGGGCCTCCTCCTACTGAGCAGTTCTTC. It encodes CASSSGLAGPPPTEQFF.